Below, one T cell receptor beta chain is given with its context. Its specificity is unknown. These data come from a study of T cells after yellow fever vaccination. Whole-study results and caveats: Within FACS-sorted repertoires, abundant clonotypes contaminating from the bulk population could be present.

By 5'RACE template switching, TCR cDNA was produced, with a universal primer site and UMIs added in the process. TCRdb analysed the 5' RACE reads with MiXCR anew, one entry per CDR3 protein. This sample has about 130,000 distinct CDR3 sequences, with roughly 8.2% found just once. This receptor was identified in a man between 18 and 35 years old who received the YFV17D yellow fever vaccine. This specimen consisted of CD8+ T cells sorted from PBMCs, obtained on the day of the yellow fever booster vaccination.

CDR3 protein: CASSSRAGGYQETQYF. The CDR3, as DNA: TGTGCCAGCAGCTCTCGAGCGGGGGGGTACCAAGAGACCCAGTACTTC. This chain links TRBV7-9 with TRBJ2-5; 10 positions match TRBD2. Trimming removed 4 bases from V and 0 bases from J; junction bases left unmatched: 5. The CDR3 has 16 residues. Germline V CDR1 and CDR2: SEHNR, FQNEAQ (reference sequence).